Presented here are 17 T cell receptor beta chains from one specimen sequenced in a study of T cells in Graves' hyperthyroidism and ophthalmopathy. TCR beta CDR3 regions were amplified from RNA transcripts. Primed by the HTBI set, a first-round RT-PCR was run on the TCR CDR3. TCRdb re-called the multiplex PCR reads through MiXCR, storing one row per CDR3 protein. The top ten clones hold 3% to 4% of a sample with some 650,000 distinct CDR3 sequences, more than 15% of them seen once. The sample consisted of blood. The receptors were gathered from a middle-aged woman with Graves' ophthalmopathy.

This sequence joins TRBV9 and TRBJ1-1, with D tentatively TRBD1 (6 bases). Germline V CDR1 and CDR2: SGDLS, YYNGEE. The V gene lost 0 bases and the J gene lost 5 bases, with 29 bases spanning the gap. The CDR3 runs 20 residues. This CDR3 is CASSVVGGADIPRVYTEAFF. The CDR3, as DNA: TGTGCCAGCAGCGTAGTTGGGGGCGCCGATATACCCAGGGTGTATACTGAAGCTTTCTTT.

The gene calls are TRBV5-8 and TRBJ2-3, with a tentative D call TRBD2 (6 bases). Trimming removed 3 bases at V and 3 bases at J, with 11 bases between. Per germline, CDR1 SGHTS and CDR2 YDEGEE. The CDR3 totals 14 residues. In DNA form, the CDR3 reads TGTGCCAGCAGCTCAGGACTAACGACAGATACGCAGTATTTT. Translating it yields CASSSGLTTDTQYF. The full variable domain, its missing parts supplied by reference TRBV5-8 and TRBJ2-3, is EAGVTQSPTHLIKTRGQQATLRCSPISGHTSVYWYQQALGLGLQFLLWYDEGEERNRGNFPPRFSGRQFPNYSSELNVNALELEDSALYLCASSSGLTTDTQYFGPGTRLTVL.

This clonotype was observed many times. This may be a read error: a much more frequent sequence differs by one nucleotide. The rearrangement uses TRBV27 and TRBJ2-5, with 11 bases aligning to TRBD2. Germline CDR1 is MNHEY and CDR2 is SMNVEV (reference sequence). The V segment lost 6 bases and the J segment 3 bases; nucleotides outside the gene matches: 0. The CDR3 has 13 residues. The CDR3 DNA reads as TGTGCCAGCAGACTAGCGGGAGAAGAGACCCAGTACTTC. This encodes CASRLAGEETQYF.

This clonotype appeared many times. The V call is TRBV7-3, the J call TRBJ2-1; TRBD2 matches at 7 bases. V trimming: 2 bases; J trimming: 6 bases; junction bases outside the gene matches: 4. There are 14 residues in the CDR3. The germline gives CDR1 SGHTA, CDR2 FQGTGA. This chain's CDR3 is CASSLAIAGNEQFF. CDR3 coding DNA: TGTGCCAGCAGCTTAGCAATAGCGGGCAATGAGCAGTTCTTC.

The CDR3 coding sequence is TGTGCCAGCAGTGGGACAGCGAATGCCTATGGCTACACCTTC. Translating it yields CASSGTANAYGYTF. The J gene is TRBJ1-2, the V gene TRBV2; tentative D call: TRBD1 (6 bases). The V gene lost 4 bases and the J gene lost 4 bases, with 13 bases spanning the gap. Germline lookup yields CDR1 SNHLY and CDR2 FYNNEI. The CDR3 runs to 14 residues. The variable domain in full, completed from reference TRBV2 and TRBJ1-2, reads EPEVTQTPSHQVTQMGQEVILRCVPISNHLYFYWYRQILGQKVEFLVSFYNNEISEKSEIFDDQFSVERPDGSNFTLKIRSTKLEDSAMYFCASSGTANAYGYTFGSGTRLTVV.

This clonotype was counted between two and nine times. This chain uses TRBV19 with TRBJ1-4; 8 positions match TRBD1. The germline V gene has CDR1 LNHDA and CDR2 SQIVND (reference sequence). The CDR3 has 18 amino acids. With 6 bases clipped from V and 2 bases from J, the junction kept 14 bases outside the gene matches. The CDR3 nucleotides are TGTGCCAGTAGCCTCGGACAGGGTATGTGGAAGACTAATGAAAAACTGTTTTTT. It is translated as CASSLGQGMWKTNEKLFF. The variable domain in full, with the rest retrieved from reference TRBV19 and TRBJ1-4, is DGGITQSPKYLFRKEGQNVTLSCEQNLNHDAMYWYRQDPGQGLRLIYYSQIVNDFQKGDIAEGYSVSREKKESFPLTVTSAQKNPTAFYLCASSLGQGMWKTNEKLFFGSGTQLSVL.

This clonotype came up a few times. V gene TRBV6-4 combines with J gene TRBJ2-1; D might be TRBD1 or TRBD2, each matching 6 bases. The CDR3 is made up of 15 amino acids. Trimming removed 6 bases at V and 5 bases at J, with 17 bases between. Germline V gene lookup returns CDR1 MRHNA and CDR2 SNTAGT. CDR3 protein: CASSPGGGDNNEQFF. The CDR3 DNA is TGTGCCAGCAGCCCTGGTGGCGGGGACAACAATGAGCAGTTCTTC.

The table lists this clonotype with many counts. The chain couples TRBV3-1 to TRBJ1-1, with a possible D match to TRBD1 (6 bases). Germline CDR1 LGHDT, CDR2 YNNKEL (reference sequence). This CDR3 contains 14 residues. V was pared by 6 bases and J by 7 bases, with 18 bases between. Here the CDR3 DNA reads TGTGCCAGCAGTACTCGGGGGGGCGCGGATGAAGCTTTCTTT. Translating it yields CASSTRGGADEAFF.

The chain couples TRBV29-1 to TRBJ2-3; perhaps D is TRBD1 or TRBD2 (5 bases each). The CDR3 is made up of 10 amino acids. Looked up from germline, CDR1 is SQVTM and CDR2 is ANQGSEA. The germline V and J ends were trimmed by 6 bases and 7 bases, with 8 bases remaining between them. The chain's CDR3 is CSVGANTQYF. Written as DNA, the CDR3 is TGCAGCGTCGGGGCAAATACGCAGTATTTT.

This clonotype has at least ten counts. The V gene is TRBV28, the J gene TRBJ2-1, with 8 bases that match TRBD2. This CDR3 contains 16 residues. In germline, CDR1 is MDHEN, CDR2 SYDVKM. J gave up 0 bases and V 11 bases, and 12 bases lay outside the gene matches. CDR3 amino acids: CASSGLAGLSYNEQFF. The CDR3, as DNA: TGTGCCTCGTCCGGGCTAGCGGGTCTCTCCTACAATGAGCAGTTCTTC.

The DNA of the CDR3 is TGTGCCTGGAGTAAAACCAGTGGGGCGTACGAGCAGTACTTC. Encoded protein: CAWSKTSGAYEQYF. J is TRBJ2-7 and V is TRBV30, with TRBD1 as a possible D gene (5 bases). The CDR3 is 14 residues long. Germline CDR1 reads GTSNPN; CDR2 reads SVGIG (reference sequence). The V end was cut by 2 bases, the J end by 4 bases, with 15 bases between.

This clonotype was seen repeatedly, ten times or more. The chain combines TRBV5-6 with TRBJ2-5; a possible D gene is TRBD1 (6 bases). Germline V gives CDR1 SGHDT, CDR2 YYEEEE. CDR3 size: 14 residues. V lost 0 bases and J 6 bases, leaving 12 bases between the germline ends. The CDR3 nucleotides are TGTGCCAGCAGCTTGGGGGGGACACCAAAGACCCAGTACTTC. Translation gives CASSLGGTPKTQYF.

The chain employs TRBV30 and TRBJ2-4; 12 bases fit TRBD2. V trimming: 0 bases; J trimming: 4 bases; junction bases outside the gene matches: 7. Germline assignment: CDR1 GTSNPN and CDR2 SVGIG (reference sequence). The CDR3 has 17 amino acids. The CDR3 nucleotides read TGTGCCTGGAGTGTGGGGCTAGCGGGAGGGGGGAAAAACATTCAGTACTTC. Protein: CAWSVGLAGGGKNIQYF. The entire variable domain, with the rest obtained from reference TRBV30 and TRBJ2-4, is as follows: SQTIHQWPATLVQPVGSPLSLECTVEGTSNPNLYWYRQAAGRGLQLLFYSVGIGQISSEVPQNLSASRPQDRQFILSSKKLLLSDSGFYLCAWSVGLAGGGKNIQYFGAGTRLSVL.

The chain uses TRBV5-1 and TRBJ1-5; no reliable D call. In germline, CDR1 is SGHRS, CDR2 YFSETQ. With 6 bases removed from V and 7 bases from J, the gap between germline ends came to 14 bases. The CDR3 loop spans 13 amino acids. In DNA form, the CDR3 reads TGCGCCAGCACCTCCGGGGAAGGGCAGCCCCAGCATTTT. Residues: CASTSGEGQPQHF.

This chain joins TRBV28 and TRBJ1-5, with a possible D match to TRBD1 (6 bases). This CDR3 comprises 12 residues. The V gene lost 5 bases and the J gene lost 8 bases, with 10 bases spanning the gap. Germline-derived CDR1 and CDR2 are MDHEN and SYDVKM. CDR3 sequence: CASSGGLKPQHF. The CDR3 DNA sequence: TGTGCCAGCAGTGGGGGCCTGAAGCCCCAGCATTTT.

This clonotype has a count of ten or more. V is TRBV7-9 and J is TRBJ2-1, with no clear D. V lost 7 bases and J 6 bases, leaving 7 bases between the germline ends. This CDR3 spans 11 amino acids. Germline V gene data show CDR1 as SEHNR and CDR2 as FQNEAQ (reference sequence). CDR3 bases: TGTGCCAGCACCAATCCCAATGAGCAGTTCTTC. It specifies CASTNPNEQFF. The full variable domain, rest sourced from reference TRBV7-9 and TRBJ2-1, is DTGVSQNPRHKITKRGQNVTFRCDPISEHNRLYWYRQTLGQGPEFLTYFQNEAQLEKSRLLSDRFSAERPKGSFSTLEIQRTEQGDSAMYLCASTNPNEQFFGPGTRLTVL.

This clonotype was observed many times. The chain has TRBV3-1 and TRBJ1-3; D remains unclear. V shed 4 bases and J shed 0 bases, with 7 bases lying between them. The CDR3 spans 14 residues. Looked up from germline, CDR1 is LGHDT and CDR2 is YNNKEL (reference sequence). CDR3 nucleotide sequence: TGTGCCAGCAGCCGCCTGGACTCTGGAAACACCATATATTTT. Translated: CASSRLDSGNTIYF.